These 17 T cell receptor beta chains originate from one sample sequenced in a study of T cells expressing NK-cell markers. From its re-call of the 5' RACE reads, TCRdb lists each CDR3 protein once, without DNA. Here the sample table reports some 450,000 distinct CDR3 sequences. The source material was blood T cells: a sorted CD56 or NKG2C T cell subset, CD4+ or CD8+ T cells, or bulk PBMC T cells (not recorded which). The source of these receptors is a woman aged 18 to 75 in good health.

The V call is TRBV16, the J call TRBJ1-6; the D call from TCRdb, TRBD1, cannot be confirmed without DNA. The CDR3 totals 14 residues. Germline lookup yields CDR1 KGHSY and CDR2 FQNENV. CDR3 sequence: CASSRGGGNSPLHF.

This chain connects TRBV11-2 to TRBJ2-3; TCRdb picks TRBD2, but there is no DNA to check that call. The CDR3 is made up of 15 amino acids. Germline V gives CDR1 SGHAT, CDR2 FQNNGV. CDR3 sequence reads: CASSFWESHTDTQYF.

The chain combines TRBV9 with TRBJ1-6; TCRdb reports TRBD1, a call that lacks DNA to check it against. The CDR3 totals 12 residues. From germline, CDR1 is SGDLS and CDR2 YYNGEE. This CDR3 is CASSVAGRPLHF.

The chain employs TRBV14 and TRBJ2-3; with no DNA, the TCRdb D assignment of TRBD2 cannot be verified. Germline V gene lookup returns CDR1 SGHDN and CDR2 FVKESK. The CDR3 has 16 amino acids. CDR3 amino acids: CASSLGLAGIGDTQYF.

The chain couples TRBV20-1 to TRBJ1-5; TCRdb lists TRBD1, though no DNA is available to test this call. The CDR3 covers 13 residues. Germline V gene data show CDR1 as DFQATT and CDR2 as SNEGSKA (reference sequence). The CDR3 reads CSARGGGDQPQHF.

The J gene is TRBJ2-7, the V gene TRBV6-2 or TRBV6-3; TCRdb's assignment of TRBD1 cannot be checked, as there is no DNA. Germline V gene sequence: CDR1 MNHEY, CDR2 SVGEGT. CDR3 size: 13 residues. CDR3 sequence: CASGPGGAYEQYF.

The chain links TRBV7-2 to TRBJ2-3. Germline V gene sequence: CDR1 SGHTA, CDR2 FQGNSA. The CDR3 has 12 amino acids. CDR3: CASSFSGDTQYF.

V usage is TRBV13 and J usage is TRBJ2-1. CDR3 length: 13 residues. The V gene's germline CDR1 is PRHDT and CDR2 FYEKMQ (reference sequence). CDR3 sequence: CASSSSPSNEQFF. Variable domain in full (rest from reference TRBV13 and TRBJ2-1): AAGVIQSPRHLIKEKRETATLKCYPIPRHDTVYWYQQGPGQDPQFLISFYEKMQSDKGSIPDRFSAQQFSDYHSELNMSSLELGDSALYFCASSSSPSNEQFFGPGTRLTVL.

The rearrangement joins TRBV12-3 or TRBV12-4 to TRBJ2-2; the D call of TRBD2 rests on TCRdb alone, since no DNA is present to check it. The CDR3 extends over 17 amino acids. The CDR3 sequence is CASSPRTSGGRTGELFF.

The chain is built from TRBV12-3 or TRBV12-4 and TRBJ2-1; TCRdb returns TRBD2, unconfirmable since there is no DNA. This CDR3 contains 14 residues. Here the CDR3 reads CAIRIGTSSHEQFF.

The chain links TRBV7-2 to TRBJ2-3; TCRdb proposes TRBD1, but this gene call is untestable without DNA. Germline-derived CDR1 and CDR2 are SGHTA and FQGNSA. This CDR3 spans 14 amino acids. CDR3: CASSLVGSPPEEYF.

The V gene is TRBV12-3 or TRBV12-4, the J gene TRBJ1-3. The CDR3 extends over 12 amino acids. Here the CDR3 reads CASSPIGNTIYF.

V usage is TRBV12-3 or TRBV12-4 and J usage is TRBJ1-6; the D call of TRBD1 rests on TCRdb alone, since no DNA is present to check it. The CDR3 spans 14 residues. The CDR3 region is CASLMGTANSPLHF.

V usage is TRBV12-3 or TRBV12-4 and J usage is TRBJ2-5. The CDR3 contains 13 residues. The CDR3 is CASRVGPQETQYF.

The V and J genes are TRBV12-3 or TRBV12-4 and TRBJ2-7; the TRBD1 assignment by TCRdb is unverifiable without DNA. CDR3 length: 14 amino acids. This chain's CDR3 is CASSRYGQEYEQYF.

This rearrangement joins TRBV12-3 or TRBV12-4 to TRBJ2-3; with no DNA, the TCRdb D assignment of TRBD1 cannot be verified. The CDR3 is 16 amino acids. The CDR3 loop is CASRKMRGGRTDTQYF.

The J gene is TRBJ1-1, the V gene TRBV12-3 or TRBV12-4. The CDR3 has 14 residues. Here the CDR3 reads CASSLKGVTTEAFF.